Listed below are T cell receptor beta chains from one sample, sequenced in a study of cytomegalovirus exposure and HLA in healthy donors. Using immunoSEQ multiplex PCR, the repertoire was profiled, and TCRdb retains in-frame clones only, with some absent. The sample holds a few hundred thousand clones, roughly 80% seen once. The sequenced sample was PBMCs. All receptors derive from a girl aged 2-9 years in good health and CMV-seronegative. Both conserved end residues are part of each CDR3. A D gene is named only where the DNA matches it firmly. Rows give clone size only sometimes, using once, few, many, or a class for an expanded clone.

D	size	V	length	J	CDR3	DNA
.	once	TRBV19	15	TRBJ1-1	CASSTFPGQNTEAFF	TGTGCCAGTAGTACTTTCCCGGGACAAAACACTGAAGCTTTCTTT
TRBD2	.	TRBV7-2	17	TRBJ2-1	CASSLRSVAGTYNEQFF	TGTGCCAGCAGCTTAAGGTCGGTAGCGGGAACCTACAATGAGCAGTTCTTC
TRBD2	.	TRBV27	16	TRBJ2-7	CASSPGTSGGYHEQYF	TGTGCCAGCAGTCCTGGGACTAGCGGGGGTTACCACGAGCAGTACTTC
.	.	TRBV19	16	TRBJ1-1	CASSIVRAYGDTEAFF	TGTGCCAGTAGTATTGTTCGGGCTTACGGGGACACTGAAGCTTTCTTT
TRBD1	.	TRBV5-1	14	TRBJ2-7	CASSNPGQYYEQYF	TGCGCCAGCAGTAATCCGGGACAGTACTACGAGCAGTACTTC
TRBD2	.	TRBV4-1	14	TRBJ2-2	CASSQGGGVGELFF	TGCGCCAGCAGCCAAGGCGGGGGGGTGGGGGAGCTGTTTTTT
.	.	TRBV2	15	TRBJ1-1	CASSEAGGVNTEAFF	TGTGCCAGCAGTGAAGCGGGGGGGGTGAACACTGAAGCTTTCTTT
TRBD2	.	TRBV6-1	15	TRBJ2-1	CASSAIIGAGDEQFF	TGTGCCAGCAGTGCAATTATAGGGGCGGGGGACGAGCAGTTCTTC
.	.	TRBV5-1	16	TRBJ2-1	CASSPRGGRAYNEQFF	TGCGCCAGCAGCCCTCGAGGCGGGCGCGCCTACAATGAGCAGTTCTTC
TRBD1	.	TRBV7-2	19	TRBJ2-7	CASSPPGQSLKLSSYEQYF	TGTGCCAGCAGTCCGCCGGGACAGTCGCTTAAATTGAGCTCCTACGAGCAGTACTTC
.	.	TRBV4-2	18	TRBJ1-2	CASSQEGEGQAFNYGYTF	TGTGCCAGCAGCCAAGAAGGGGAGGGTCAGGCTTTTAACTATGGCTACACCTTC
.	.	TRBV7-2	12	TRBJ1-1	CASSAGRREAFF	TGTGCCAGCAGCGCGGGACGGCGTGAAGCTTTCTTT
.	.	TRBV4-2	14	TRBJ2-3	CASSQAGEADTQYF	TGTGCCAGCAGCCAAGCGGGGGAAGCAGATACGCAGTATTTT
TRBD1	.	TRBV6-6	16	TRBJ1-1	CASSWPTGAEDTEAFF	TGTGCCAGCAGTTGGCCGACAGGGGCCGAGGACACTGAAGCTTTCTTT
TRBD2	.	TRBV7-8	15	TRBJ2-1	CASSFGTSFYNEQFF	TGTGCCAGCAGCTTCGGGACTAGCTTTTACAATGAGCAGTTCTTC
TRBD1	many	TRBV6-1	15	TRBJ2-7	CASSEGTGGTYEQYF	TGTGCCAGCAGTGAGGGTACAGGGGGAACCTACGAGCAGTACTTC
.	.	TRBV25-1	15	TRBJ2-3	CASSSPGDVQDTQYF	TGTGCCAGCAGTTCCCCGGGGGACGTCCAGGATACGCAGTATTTT
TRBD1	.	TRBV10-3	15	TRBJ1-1	CAISDWGTGGTEAFF	TGTGCCATCAGTGATTGGGGGACAGGGGGCACTGAAGCTTTCTTT
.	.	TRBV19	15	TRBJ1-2	CASSIHLQGNYGYTF	TGTGCCAGTAGTATCCACCTCCAGGGAAACTATGGCTACACCTTC
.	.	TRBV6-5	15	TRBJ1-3	CASSYSVGGAGSIYF	TGTGCCAGCAGTTACTCGGTTGGCGGCGCGGGATCGATATATTTT
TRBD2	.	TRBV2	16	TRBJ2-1	CASTLGTSGSLNEQFF	TGTGCCAGCACCCTAGGGACTAGCGGGAGCCTCAATGAGCAGTTCTTC
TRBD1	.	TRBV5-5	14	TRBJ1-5	CASGWTGGDQPQHF	TGTGCCAGCGGGTGGACAGGGGGGGATCAGCCCCAGCATTTT
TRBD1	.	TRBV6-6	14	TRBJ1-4	CASSIDTGEEKLFF	TGTGCCAGCAGCATCGACACAGGGGAGGAAAAACTGTTTTTT
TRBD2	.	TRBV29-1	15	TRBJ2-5	CSVESGRGFPETQYF	TGCAGCGTTGAAAGCGGGAGGGGTTTCCCAGAGACCCAGTACTTC
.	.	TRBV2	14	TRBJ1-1	CASSATGQNTEAFF	TGTGCCAGCAGCGCCACGGGACAGAACACTGAAGCTTTCTTT
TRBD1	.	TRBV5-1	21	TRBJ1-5	CASRPPYTRDRAPHSNQPQHF	TGCGCCAGCCGACCACCCTACACTCGGGACAGAGCCCCCCATAGCAATCAGCCCCAGCATTTT
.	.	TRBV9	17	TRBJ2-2	CASNPTLTAWATGELFF	TGTGCCAGCAACCCTACTCTGACGGCTTGGGCTACCGGGGAGCTGTTTTTT
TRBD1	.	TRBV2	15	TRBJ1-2	CASRDTGGRTFGYTF	TGTGCCAGCAGGGATACAGGGGGCAGAACGTTTGGCTACACCTTC
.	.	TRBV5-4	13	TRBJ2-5	CASSHDSQETQYF	TGTGCCAGCAGCCACGACAGCCAAGAGACCCAGTACTTC
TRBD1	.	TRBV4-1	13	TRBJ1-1	CASARGHETEAFF	TGCGCCAGTGCCAGGGGGCATGAGACTGAAGCTTTCTTT
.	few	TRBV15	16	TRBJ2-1	CATSRDRLPSGNEQFF	TGTGCCACCAGCAGAGATCGGCTGCCTTCGGGCAATGAGCAGTTCTTC
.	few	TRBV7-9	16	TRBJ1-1	CASSLVLGREGDEAFF	TGTGCCAGCAGCTTAGTTTTGGGCAGGGAAGGAGATGAAGCTTTCTTT
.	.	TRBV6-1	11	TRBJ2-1	CASTLRGEQFF	TGTGCCAGCACCCTCCGGGGTGAGCAGTTCTTC
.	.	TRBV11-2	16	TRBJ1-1	CASTPLQGPVNTEAFF	TGTGCCAGCACTCCCCTGCAGGGGCCGGTGAACACTGAAGCTTTCTTT
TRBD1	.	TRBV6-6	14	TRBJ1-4	CASSRGQGSEKLFF	TGTGCCAGCAGCCGGGGACAGGGAAGTGAAAAACTGTTTTTT
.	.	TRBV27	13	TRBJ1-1	CASSFVVNTEAFF	TGTGCCAGCAGTTTTGTAGTGAACACTGAAGCTTTCTTT
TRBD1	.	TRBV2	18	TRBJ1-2	CASSDGPGQGQVNYGYTF	TGTGCCAGCAGTGACGGTCCGGGACAGGGGCAGGTTAACTATGGCTACACCTTC
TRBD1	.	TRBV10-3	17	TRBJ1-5	CAISPGTGSRGNQPQHF	TGTGCCATCAGTCCCGGGACAGGGAGTCGGGGCAATCAGCCCCAGCATTTT
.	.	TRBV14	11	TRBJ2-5	CASSSLGTQYF	TGTGCCAGCAGCAGCCTAGGGACCCAGTACTTC
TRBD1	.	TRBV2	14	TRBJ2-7	CASTVGQGASEQYF	TGTGCCAGCACCGTCGGACAGGGCGCCTCCGAGCAGTACTTC
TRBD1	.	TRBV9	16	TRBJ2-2	CASSVKGALRTGELFF	TGTGCCAGCAGCGTAAAGGGGGCGCTAAGGACCGGGGAGCTGTTTTTT
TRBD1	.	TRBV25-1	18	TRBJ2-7	CASSELPRGQEVGHEQYF	TGTGCCAGCAGTGAATTACCCCGCGGACAGGAAGTAGGGCACGAGCAGTACTTC
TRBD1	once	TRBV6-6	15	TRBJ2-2	CASSYGDRVSGELFF	TGTGCCAGCAGTTACGGGGACAGGGTCTCCGGGGAGCTGTTTTTT
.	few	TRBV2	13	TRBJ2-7	CASSGLLVYEQYF	TGTGCCAGCAGTGGCCTCCTGGTCTACGAGCAGTACTTC
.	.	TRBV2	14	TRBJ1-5	CASSLQGGNQPQHF	TGTGCCAGCAGTTTACAGGGAGGCAATCAGCCCCAGCATTTT
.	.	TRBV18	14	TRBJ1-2	CASSPPGASYGYTF	TGTGCCAGCTCACCGCCAGGGGCCAGCTATGGCTACACCTTC
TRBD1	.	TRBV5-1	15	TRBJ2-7	CASSFMGTGDYEQYF	TGCGCCAGCAGCTTTATGGGGACAGGTGATTACGAGCAGTACTTC
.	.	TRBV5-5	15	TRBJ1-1	CASSLVPGQYTEAFF	TGTGCCAGCAGCTTGGTCCCAGGGCAATACACTGAAGCTTTCTTT
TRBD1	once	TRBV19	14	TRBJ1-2	CASSPERDSYGYTF	TGTGCCAGTAGTCCCGAACGGGACAGCTATGGCTACACCTTC
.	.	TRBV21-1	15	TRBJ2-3	CASSSTPTSGDTQYF	TGTGCCAGCAGCAGTACCCCCACTTCTGGAGATACGCAGTATTTT
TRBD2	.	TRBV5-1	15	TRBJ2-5	CASQTAGTSEETQYF	TGCGCCAGCCAAACCGCCGGGACTAGCGAAGAGACCCAGTACTTC
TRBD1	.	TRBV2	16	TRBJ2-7	CASVPFKDRVKYEQYF	TGTGCCAGCGTCCCTTTCAAAGACAGGGTGAAGTACGAGCAGTACTTC